Below are 18 T cell receptor beta chains sequenced from a single sample in a study of STAT3 mutations in large granular lymphocyte leukemia. General study findings and limits: Every T-LGLL patient had at least one immunodominant TCRbeta clonotype.

These receptors lack a known antigen. Sequencing was performed with immunoSEQ multiplex PCR; in TCRdb, only in-frame clones are kept and a portion is missing. The sample includes about 9,000 clones, 70% to 90% of them seen just once. The sequencing input was peripheral blood mononuclear cells. Source of these receptors: an older man with T-cell large granular lymphocyte leukemia. Some clones in this sample may be carry-over from other donors' samples.

The chain couples TRBV7-3 to TRBJ1-2; 7 nucleotides line up with TRBD1. The germline CDR1 and CDR2 sequences are SGHTA and FQGTGA. V was pared by 5 bases and J by 2 bases, with 14 bases of the junction left unmatched. The CDR3 sequence is 17 residues long. CDR3 loop: CASSPTPGDSLNYGYTF. In nucleotides, the CDR3 is TGTGCCAGCAGCCCGACCCCCGGGGACAGTTTAAACTATGGCTACACCTTC.

In DNA form, the CDR3 reads TGTGCCAGCAGTGCGGGGACGGGCGATGGCTACACCTTC. Protein product: CASSAGTGDGYTF. The V and J genes are TRBV27 and TRBJ1-2, with a possible D match to TRBD1 (5 bases). Germline V gives CDR1 MNHEY, CDR2 SMNVEV (reference sequence). Trimming took off 5 bases at V and 6 bases at J, with 13 bases between the two ends. CDR3 length: 13 amino acids.

The V and J genes are TRBV30 and TRBJ1-1; D is ambiguous. Germline loops: CDR1 GTSNPN, CDR2 SVGIG (reference sequence). CDR3 length: 13 residues. Trimming took 4 bases from V and 0 from J, leaving 9 bases between them. This chain's CDR3 is CAWMFSLNTEAFF. The CDR3, as DNA: TGTGCCTGGATGTTCTCCCTGAACACTGAAGCTTTCTTT.

The CDR3, as DNA: TGCGCCAGCAGCCAAGCCTGGGGTGGTAACACCATATATTTT. It encodes CASSQAWGGNTIYF. This chain links TRBV4-3 with TRBJ1-3; D gene unclear. The ends were cut back, 1 base at V and 7 bases at J, with 11 bases in the middle. The CDR3 is 14 residues long. Looked up from germline, CDR1 is LGHNA and CDR2 is YSLEER.

This clone has only a few counts. This chain uses TRBV29-1 with TRBJ1-2; no firm D call. The germline CDR1 and CDR2 sequences are SQVTM and ANQGSEA. Trimming cost V 4 bases and J 2 bases, with 8 bases left between them. This CDR3 region has 12 residues. The CDR3 reads CSVVPENYGYTF. The CDR3 DNA reads as TGCAGCGTTGTCCCAGAGAACTATGGCTACACCTTC.

This sequence joins TRBV30 and TRBJ2-5, with 11 bases identical to TRBD2. Per the germline V gene, CDR1 is GTSNPN and CDR2 is SVGIG (reference sequence). The length of the CDR3 is 13 residues. Trimming cost V 3 bases and J 3 bases; bases outside gene matches: 0. CDR3 in DNA: TGTGCCTGGAGACTAGCGGGGGAAGAGACCCAGTACTTC. Protein product: CAWRLAGEETQYF.

The table lists this clone with a few counts. The chain joins TRBV28 to TRBJ1-5; D gene uncertain. The V gene's germline CDR1 is MDHEN and CDR2 SYDVKM. There are 12 residues in the CDR3. V was cut by 10 bases and J by 4 bases, with 11 bases left in between. The CDR3: CAILRGNQPQHF. CDR3 sequence (DNA): TGTGCCATCCTACGGGGAAATCAGCCCCAGCATTTT.

This rearrangement joins TRBV28 to TRBJ1-2, with a possible D match to TRBD1 (5 bases). Between the trimmed V and J ends, which lost 10 bases and 1 base, there was a span of 10 bases. This CDR3 contains 12 residues. Germline V gene sequence: CDR1 MDHEN, CDR2 SYDVKM. CDR3 in DNA: TGTGCCATCGGGGGAATTAACTATGGCTACACCTTC. Residues: CAIGGINYGYTF.

The chain has TRBV11-2 and TRBJ2-7; D might be TRBD2 (6 bases). Germline CDR1 SGHAT, CDR2 FQNNGV. V lost 3 bases, J lost 1 base, and 10 bases lay in between. This CDR3 has 14 residues. For the CDR3, the DNA is TGTGCCAGCAGCTTCACGGGGGAGTCCTACGAGCAGTACTTC. Its translation is CASSFTGESYEQYF.

The V and J genes are TRBV27 and TRBJ2-7; TRBD1 agrees at 8 bases. The CDR3 loop spans 16 amino acids. Germline V gives CDR1 MNHEY, CDR2 SMNVEV (reference sequence). The V segment lost 6 bases and the J segment 6 bases; nucleotides outside the gene matches: 16. The CDR3 sequence is CASSRNGQGVFGEQYF. Here the CDR3 DNA reads TGTGCCAGCAGCCGAAACGGACAGGGAGTATTTGGCGAGCAGTACTTC.

The chain combines TRBV2 with TRBJ1-6, with D unclear. The germline V gene encodes CDR1 SNHLY and CDR2 FYNNEI. The ends were cut back, 1 base at V and 10 bases at J, with 8 bases in the middle. The CDR3 runs to 13 residues. The CDR3 spells CASSEVAGSPLHF. The DNA of the CDR3 is TGTGCCAGCAGTGAAGTGGCCGGATCACCCCTCCACTTT.

There are a few counts of this clone. V is TRBV27 and J is TRBJ2-7, with 7 bases fitting TRBD1. Germline V gene lookup returns CDR1 MNHEY and CDR2 SMNVEV (reference sequence). This CDR3 region has 12 residues. V was pared by 6 bases and J by 6 bases, with 5 bases of the junction left unmatched. CDR3: CASSPTGFEQYF. The CDR3 region has the DNA TGTGCCAGCAGCCCGACAGGGTTCGAGCAGTACTTC.

This clone was seen a single time. The chain employs TRBV18 and TRBJ1-1; D is undetermined. CDR3 length: 13 amino acids. Trimming pared 3 bases from V and 5 bases from J, leaving 10 bases between. The germline CDR1 and CDR2 sequences are KGHSH and LQKENI. The CDR3 DNA is TGTGCCAGCTCACCGGGCCGAACGACTGAAGCTTTCTTT. This encodes CASSPGRTTEAFF.

This clone was seen more than once but under ten times. The J gene is TRBJ2-7, the V gene TRBV5-1; D gene unclear. CDR1 and CDR2 from the germline V gene are SGHRS and YFSETQ. The CDR3 has 12 residues. Trimming pared 6 bases from V and 0 bases from J, leaving 7 bases between. The DNA of the CDR3 is TGCGCCAGCAACAGAGACTCCTACGAGCAGTACTTC. Its protein product is CASNRDSYEQYF.

This sequence joins TRBV5-4 and TRBJ2-7, with TRBD2 matching over 10 bases. The V gene end was trimmed by 5 bases and the J gene end by 1 base; junction bases not matched to a gene: 9. Germline lookup yields CDR1 SGHNT and CDR2 YYREEE (reference sequence). The CDR3 contains 16 residues. The CDR3 region is CASSLGLAVRSYEQYF. In nucleotides, the CDR3 is TGTGCCAGCAGTCTAGGACTAGCGGTTAGGTCCTACGAGCAGTACTTC.

The genes are TRBV18 and TRBJ2-7; D is perhaps TRBD2 (5 bases). Trimming pared 6 bases from V and 2 bases from J, leaving 11 bases between. CDR3 length: 13 amino acids. The V gene's germline CDR1 is KGHSH and CDR2 LQKENI. CDR3 bases: TGTGCCAGCTCGCCCGGGAACCCCTACGAGCAGTACTTC. As protein: CASSPGNPYEQYF. Full variable domain (remainder filled in from reference TRBV18 and TRBJ2-7): NAGVMQNPRHLVRRRGQEARLRCSPMKGHSHVYWYRQLPEEGLKFMVYLQKENIIDESGMPKERFSAEFPKEGPSILRIQQVVRGDSAAYFCASSPGNPYEQYFGPGTRLTVT.

This clone was observed once. The chain recombines TRBV11-2 with TRBJ1-6, with 9 nucleotides matching TRBD1. Germline assignment: CDR1 SGHAT and CDR2 FQNNGV. The CDR3 is 15 residues long. Unmatched junction bases numbered 4, after V lost 5 bases and J lost 5 bases. The CDR3 nucleotides are TGTGCCAGCAGCGCACGGACAGGGGATAATTCACCCCTCCACTTT. Amino acid sequence: CASSARTGDNSPLHF.

The chain has TRBV11-3 and TRBJ2-3, with D uncertain. Trimming pared 1 base from V and 6 bases from J, leaving 14 bases between. CDR3 size: 15 residues. Per the germline V gene, CDR1 is SGHNT and CDR2 is YENEEA. CDR3 sequence (DNA): TGTGCCAGCAGCTTAGGGCAGGACGCCACCGATACGCAGTATTTT. Residues: CASSLGQDATDTQYF.